This passage covers 12 T cell receptor beta chains from one sample sequenced in a study of blood T cell repertoires in COVID-19. TCRdb keeps only in-frame clones here, not all; method: immunoSEQ multiplex PCR. The table has fewer than 250,000 clones, 87% seen once. What was sequenced was PBMCs or T cells enriched from blood (not recorded which). The source of these receptors is a woman in her 30s with acute COVID-19.

This chain joins TRBV11-2 and TRBJ1-3; tentatively, D is TRBD1 (5 bases). Germline CDR1 SGHAT, CDR2 FQNNGV. This CDR3 has 15 residues. Trimming shortened V by 4 bases and J by 0 bases, and 10 bases separated the two germline ends. CDR3 sequence reads: CASSYDGGSGNTIYF. The CDR3 DNA is TGTGCCAGCAGCTACGACGGGGGCTCTGGAAACACCATATATTTT.

The V gene is TRBV9, the J gene TRBJ2-3, with 9 bases that match TRBD2. This CDR3 region has 17 residues. Germline CDR1 reads SGDLS; CDR2 reads YYNGEE. The junction had 13 bases not matched to a gene; V was cut back by 4 bases and J by 4 bases. The CDR3 DNA reads as TGTGCCAGCAGCTCCCGCGGGGGGGCAGGGAGGCCAGATACGCAGTATTTT. Translation gives CASSSRGGAGRPDTQYF.

As to this clone: Other DNA sequences in this sample translate to the same CDR3. The V call is TRBV9, the J call TRBJ2-1, with TRBD2 matching 12 bases. Losses at the gene ends were 3 bases for V and 7 bases for J; bases not matched to a gene: 5. The CDR3 is 15 residues long. Germline assignment: CDR1 SGDLS and CDR2 YYNGEE. The CDR3 DNA is TGTGCCAGCAGCGCTAGCGGGGGGGCGGGTAATGAGCAGTTCTTC. This codes for CASSASGGAGNEQFF.

The chain employs TRBV5-6 and TRBJ1-5, with 9 nucleotides matching TRBD1. The V and J ends lost 6 bases and 7 bases, in that order; junction bases with no gene match: 8. The CDR3 has 14 residues. The germline gives CDR1 SGHDT, CDR2 YYEEEE. This CDR3 is CASTLGQGGQPQHF. In nucleotides, the CDR3 is TGTGCCAGCACCCTGGGACAGGGAGGGCAGCCCCAGCATTTT. The complete variable domain, with remaining parts taken from reference TRBV5-6 and TRBJ1-5, reads DAGVTQSPTHLIKTRGQQVTLRCSPKSGHDTVSWYQQALGQGPQFIFQYYEEEERQRGNFPDRFSGHQFPNYSSELNVNALLLGDSALYLCASTLGQGGQPQHFGDGTRLSIL.

The chain combines TRBV30 with TRBJ1-3; 7 bases map to TRBD1. V was clipped by 7 bases and J by 0 bases; unmatched bases: 15. CDR1 is GTSNPN and CDR2 is SVGIG in the germline V gene (reference sequence). This CDR3 has 17 residues. Here the CDR3 reads CASTGAPMKGSGNTIYF. CDR3 DNA sequence: TGTGCCTCTACAGGGGCCCCCATGAAAGGCTCTGGAAACACCATATATTTT.

There are a few counts of this clone. Additional DNA sequences in this sample encode the identical CDR3. V gene TRBV7-2 combines with J gene TRBJ2-7, with 8 bases aligning to TRBD2. Germline V gene data show CDR1 as SGHTA and CDR2 as FQGNSA. J was trimmed by 2 bases and V by 5 bases; bases with no gene match: 5. The CDR3 contains 14 residues. CDR3 residues: CASSPSGGPYEQYF. Written as DNA, the CDR3 is TGTGCCAGCAGCCCAAGCGGGGGCCCCTACGAGCAGTACTTC.

This rearrangement joins TRBV6-6 to TRBJ1-1; D not resolved. V was clipped by 0 bases and J by 7 bases, with 12 bases between them. CDR1 and CDR2 from the germline V gene are MNHNY and SVGAGI (reference sequence). This CDR3 comprises 14 residues. CDR3 in DNA: TGTGCCAGCAGTTACTCTTTACTATTATATGAAGCTTTCTTT. It encodes CASSYSLLLYEAFF.

This clone was detected only once. The genes are TRBV5-4 and TRBJ2-1; TRBD2 is a possible D gene (6 bases). This CDR3 contains 12 residues. Germline CDR1 reads SGHNT; CDR2 reads YYREEE (reference sequence). Trimming took off 4 bases at V and 9 bases at J, with 11 bases between the two ends. The DNA of the CDR3 is TGTGCCAGCAGCATTGGACTAAGTGAGCAGTTCTTC. It encodes CASSIGLSEQFF.

The chain carries TRBV5-1 and TRBJ2-7; 8 nucleotides match TRBD1. Trimming took 2 bases from V and 4 from J; bases not matched to a gene: 11. The germline V gene has CDR1 SGHRS and CDR2 YFSETQ. The CDR3 has 16 residues. The chain's CDR3 is CASSLETGELVYEQYF. The CDR3, as DNA: TGCGCCAGCAGCTTAGAGACAGGGGAACTAGTATACGAGCAGTACTTC.

The chain joins TRBV12-5 to TRBJ2-3; D gene ambiguous. V was cut by 2 bases and J by 4 bases, with 4 bases left in between. The CDR3 loop spans 12 amino acids. CDR1 is LGHNT, CDR2 FRNRAP, per germline. In DNA form, the CDR3 reads TGTGCTAGTGGTTTGTATTCAGATACGCAGTATTTT. Translation: CASGLYSDTQYF.

The chain combines TRBV7-9 with TRBJ2-5, with 11 bases identical to TRBD2. V shed 5 bases, J shed 2 bases, and the junction held 7 bases outside the gene matches. The CDR3 is made up of 16 amino acids. Germline V CDR1 and CDR2: SEHNR, FQNEAQ (reference sequence). In nucleotides, the CDR3 is TGTGCCAGCAGCCCCTTAGCTAGCGGGGGGCAAGAGACCCAGTACTTC. Protein product: CASSPLASGGQETQYF.

The chain links TRBV6-5 to TRBJ2-7; 9 bases match TRBD1. CDR1 and CDR2 from the germline V gene are MNHEY and SVGAGI. V gave up 8 bases and J gave up 4 bases; unmatched junction bases: 9. The CDR3 runs 14 residues. CDR3 nucleotide sequence: TGTGCCAGCGGGGGACAGGGCCGAACGTACGAGCAGTACTTC. The encoded protein is CASGGQGRTYEQYF.